One T cell receptor beta chain is described in this entry. Its antigen remains unidentified. The validation cohort, a group of roughly 120 subjects, included the donors and was separate from the roughly 670-subject first cohort. The entry originates in a study of cytomegalovirus exposure and HLA in healthy donors. Study as a whole: Later analysis reported that the 130 or so validation repertoires shared the platform of the approximately 690 first-cohort repertoires.

The study's findings and limits: TCR beta chains numbering roughly 150 were designated cytomegalovirus-associated.

CDR1 is SGHTA, CDR2 FQGNSA, per germline. This CDR3 has 16 amino acids. The V gene lost 1 base and the J gene lost 0 bases, with 10 bases spanning the gap. Clones were read by immunoSEQ multiplex PCR, and TCRdb kept only the in-frame ones, dropping some. Among 300,000 or so clones listed, around 90% were seen once. The sequencing sample was made of PBMCs. The sequence came from a man aged 25 to 40 in good health and CMV-seronegative. The chain couples TRBV7-2 to TRBJ1-5, with D perhaps matching TRBD1 (6 bases). This CDR3 reads CASSLELGGSNQPQHF. The CDR3 DNA reads TGTGCCAGCAGCTTAGAATTAGGGGGTAGCAATCAGCCCCAGCATTTT.